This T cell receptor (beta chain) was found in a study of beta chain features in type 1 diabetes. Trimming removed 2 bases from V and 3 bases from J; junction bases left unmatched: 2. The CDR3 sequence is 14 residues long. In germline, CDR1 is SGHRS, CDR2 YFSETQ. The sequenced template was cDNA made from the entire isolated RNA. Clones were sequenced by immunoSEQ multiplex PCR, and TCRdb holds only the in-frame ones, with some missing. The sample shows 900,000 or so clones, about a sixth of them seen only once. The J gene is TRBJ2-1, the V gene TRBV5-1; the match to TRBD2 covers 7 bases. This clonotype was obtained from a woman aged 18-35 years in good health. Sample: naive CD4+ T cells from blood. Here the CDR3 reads CASSLREGYNEQFF. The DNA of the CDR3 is TGCGCCAGCAGCTTAAGGGAGGGCTACAATGAGCAGTTCTTC.